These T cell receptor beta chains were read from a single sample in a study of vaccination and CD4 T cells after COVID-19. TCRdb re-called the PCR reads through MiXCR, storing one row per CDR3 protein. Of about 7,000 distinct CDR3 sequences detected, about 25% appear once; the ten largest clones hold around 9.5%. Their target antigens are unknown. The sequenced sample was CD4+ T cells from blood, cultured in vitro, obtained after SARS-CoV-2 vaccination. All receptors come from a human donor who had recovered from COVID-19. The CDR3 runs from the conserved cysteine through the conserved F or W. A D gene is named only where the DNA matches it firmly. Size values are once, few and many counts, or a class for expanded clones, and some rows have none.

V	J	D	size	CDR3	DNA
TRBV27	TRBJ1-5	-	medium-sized	CASSLFDRPNQPQHF	TGTGCCAGCAGTTTATTCGACAGGCCCAATCAGCCCCAGCATTTT
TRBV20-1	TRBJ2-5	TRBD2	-	CSEQTSGEPAQETQYF	TGCAGTGAACAGACTAGCGGGGAGCCAGCCCAAGAGACCCAGTACTTC
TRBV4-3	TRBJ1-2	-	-	CASSQLGAGGGGYTF	TGCGCCAGCAGCCAATTGGGGGCCGGCGGGGGGGGCTACACCTTC
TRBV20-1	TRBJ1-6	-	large	CSAGSAAYNSPLHF	TGCAGTGCAGGAAGCGCAGCATATAATTCACCCCTCCACTTT
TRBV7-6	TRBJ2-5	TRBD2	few	CASSLVVSGSRQETQYF	TGTGCCAGCAGCTTAGTTGTAAGCGGGAGTCGGCAAGAGACCCAGTACTTC
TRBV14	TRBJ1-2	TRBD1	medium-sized	CASSRRDSGLYGYTF	TGTGCCAGCAGCCGACGGGACAGTGGCCTCTATGGCTACACCTTC
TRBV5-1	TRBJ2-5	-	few	CASSLVPQEETQYF	TGCGCCAGCAGCTTGGTGCCGCAGGAAGAGACCCAGTACTTC
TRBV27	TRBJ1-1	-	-	CASSLARGTEAFF	TGTGCCAGCAGTTTAGCGCGGGGGACTGAAGCTTTCTTT
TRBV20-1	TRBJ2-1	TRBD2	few	CSAPRTSGSSLEQFF	TGCAGTGCCCCCCGGACTAGCGGGTCCTCTCTTGAGCAGTTCTTC
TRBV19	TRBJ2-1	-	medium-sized	CASSQRQASSDNEQFF	TGTGCCAGTAGTCAACGACAGGCATCATCCGACAATGAGCAGTTCTTC
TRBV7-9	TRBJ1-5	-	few	CASSLNGGGNQPQHF	TGTGCCAGCAGCTTAAATGGAGGGGGCAATCAGCCCCAGCATTTT
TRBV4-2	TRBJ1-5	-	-	CASSQGGGVTLNQPQHF	TGTGCCAGCAGCCAAGGCGGAGGGGTGACCCTTAATCAGCCCCAGCATTTT
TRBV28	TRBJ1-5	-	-	CASLPGGRDNQPQHF	TGTGCCAGCCTTCCGGGGGGACGTGACAATCAGCCCCAGCATTTT
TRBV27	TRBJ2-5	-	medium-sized	CASSLFGRQETQYF	TGTGCCAGCAGTTTATTTGGGCGGCAAGAGACCCAGTACTTC
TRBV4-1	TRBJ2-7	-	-	CASSQGSLSRTGSYEQYF	TGCGCCAGCAGCCAAGGAAGTCTGTCGAGGACGGGAAGCTACGAGCAGTACTTC
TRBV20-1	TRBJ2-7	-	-	CSAVSSYEQYF	TGCAGTGCTGTGTCATCCTACGAGCAGTACTTC
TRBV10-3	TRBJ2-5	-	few	CAISVAATGKQETQYF	TGTGCCATCAGTGTAGCAGCCACAGGGAAGCAAGAGACCCAGTACTTC
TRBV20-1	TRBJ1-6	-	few	CSAPLGRADNSPLHF	TGCAGTGCTCCTCTTGGGAGGGCGGACAATTCACCCCTCCACTTT
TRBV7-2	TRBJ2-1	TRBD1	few	CASTLVRTGAYNEQFF	TGTGCCAGCACCTTGGTCAGGACAGGGGCTTACAATGAGCAGTTCTTC
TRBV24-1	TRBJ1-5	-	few	CATSDSGQGNQPQHF	TGTGCCACCAGTGATTCGGGGCAGGGTAATCAGCCCCAGCATTTT
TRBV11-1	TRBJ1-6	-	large	CASSLGWTASPLHF	TGTGCCAGCAGCTTAGGATGGACAGCCTCACCCCTCCACTTT
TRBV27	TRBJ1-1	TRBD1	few	CASSFRDRGKNTEAFF	TGTGCCAGCAGTTTCCGGGACAGGGGAAAGAACACTGAAGCTTTCTTT
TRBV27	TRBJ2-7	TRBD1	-	CASSLRDRSSYEQYF	TGTGCCAGCAGCCTCCGGGACAGGAGCTCCTACGAGCAGTACTTC
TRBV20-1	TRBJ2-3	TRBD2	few	CSARVPRTSGGRDTDTQYF	TGCAGTGCTAGGGTTCCCAGGACTAGCGGGGGTCGCGACACAGATACGCAGTATTTT
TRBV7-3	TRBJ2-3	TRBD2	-	CASSPTSGTDTQYF	TGTGCCAGCAGCCCGACTAGCGGAACAGATACGCAGTATTTT
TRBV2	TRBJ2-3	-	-	CASNSVFTDTQYF	TGTGCCAGCAATAGCGTTTTCACAGATACGCAGTATTTT
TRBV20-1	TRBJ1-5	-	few	CSARVHGSNQPQHF	TGCAGTGCTAGAGTTCACGGGAGCAATCAGCCCCAGCATTTT
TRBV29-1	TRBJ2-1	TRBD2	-	CSVASGGGREQFF	TGCAGCGTTGCTAGCGGGGGGGGTAGGGAGCAGTTCTTC
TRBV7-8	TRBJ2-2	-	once	CASSFWERTGELFF	TGTGCCAGCAGCTTCTGGGAACGCACCGGGGAGCTGTTTTTT
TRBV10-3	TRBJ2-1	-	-	CAISDITSSSYNEQFF	TGTGCCATCAGTGATATCACTAGCTCGTCCTACAATGAGCAGTTCTTC
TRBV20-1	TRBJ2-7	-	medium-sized	CSLPPAVGTYEQYF	TGCAGTCTCCCCCCCGCTGTCGGTACCTACGAGCAGTACTTC
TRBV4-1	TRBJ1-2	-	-	CASSQAHGYTF	TGCGCCAGCAGCCAAGCTCACGGCTACACCTTC
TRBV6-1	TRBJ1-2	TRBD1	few	CASSADRGGWYGYTF	TGTGCCAGCAGTGCCGACAGGGGAGGATGGTATGGCTACACCTTC
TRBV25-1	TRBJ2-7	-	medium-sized	CASSSSRGRLGEQYF	TGTGCCAGCAGTTCTTCCAGGGGACGTCTAGGGGAGCAGTACTTC
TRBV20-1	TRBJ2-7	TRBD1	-	CSARVLGTGLNEQYF	TGCAGTGCTAGAGTTTTGGGGACAGGGCTGAACGAGCAGTACTTC
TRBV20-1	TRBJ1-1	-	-	CSAKEGRNPNTEAFF	TGCAGTGCTAAAGAGGGACGGAACCCGAACACTGAAGCTTTCTTT
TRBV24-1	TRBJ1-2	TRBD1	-	CATKIRDRGNYGYTF	TGTGCCACGAAAATCCGGGACAGGGGAAACTATGGCTACACCTTC
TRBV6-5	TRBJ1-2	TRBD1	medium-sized	CASSSGTGGLYGYTF	TGTGCCAGCAGTTCCGGGACAGGGGGCCTATATGGCTACACCTTC
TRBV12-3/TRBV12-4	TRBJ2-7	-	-	CASSLSYAGAYEQYF	TGTGCCAGCAGTTTGAGTTATGCTGGGGCCTACGAGCAGTACTTC
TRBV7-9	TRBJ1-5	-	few	CASSSDQQMYQPQHF	TGTGCCAGCAGCTCCGATCAGCAAATGTATCAGCCCCAGCATTTT
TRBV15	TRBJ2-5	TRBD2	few	CATSTRTSGGGETQYF	TGTGCCACCAGCACCCGGACTAGCGGAGGGGGAGAGACCCAGTACTTC
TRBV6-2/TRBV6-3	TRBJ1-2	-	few	CASSYEGVRGYTF	TGTGCCAGCAGTTATGAAGGGGTAAGAGGCTACACCTTC
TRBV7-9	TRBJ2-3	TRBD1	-	CASSTATGATDTQYF	TGTGCCAGCAGCACAGCGACAGGGGCCACAGATACGCAGTATTTT
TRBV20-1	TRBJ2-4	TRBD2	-	CSARVELAGLKNIQYF	TGCAGTGCTAGAGTTGAACTAGCGGGCCTTAAAAACATTCAGTACTTC
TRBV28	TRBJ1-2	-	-	CASSLGIGRTSGHTF	TGTGCCAGCAGTTTAGGGATAGGGCGAACTAGTGGCCACACCTTC
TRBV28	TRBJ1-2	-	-	CASSARASYTF	TGTGCCAGCAGCGCCAGGGCAAGCTACACCTTC
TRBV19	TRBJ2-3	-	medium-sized	CASSPEDTITDTQYF	TGTGCCAGTAGTCCCGAGGACACGATCACAGATACGCAGTATTTT